A selection of T cell receptor beta chains follows, all from one sample in a study of identical twins. Using its own MiXCR run on the 5' RACE reads, TCRdb lists one record per CDR3 protein. There are about 530,000 distinct CDR3 sequences in the sample; 15% occur only once, and roughly 0.46% lies in the top ten. A further study also used this sample, focusing on yellow fever vaccine responses in identical twins.

Sequences were obtained from CD4+ T cells sorted from blood. These receptors were collected from a young woman in good health. Each CDR3 is given with its conserved first and last residue. Fields, in order: CDR3 protein, CDR3 DNA, J gene, clone size, V gene, D gene. The D gene is left open where the match is weak. The size of a clone is reported for some rows only, either as once, few or many, or as a class for expanded clones.

CDR3aa: CASRGTSGADEQYF
CDR3nt: TGTGCCAGCAGAGGGACTAGCGGAGCTGACGAGCAGTACTTC
j_gene: TRBJ2-7
abundance: few
v_gene: TRBV27
d_gene: TRBD2

CDR3aa: CASSWRSVYNEQFF
CDR3nt: TGTGCCAGCAGCTGGCGGTCGGTCTACAATGAGCAGTTCTTC
j_gene: TRBJ2-1
abundance: many
v_gene: TRBV5-5
d_gene: NA

CDR3aa: CASSAGTENTEAFF
CDR3nt: TGTGCCAGCAGTGCCGGGACAGAAAACACTGAAGCTTTCTTT
j_gene: TRBJ1-1
abundance: many
v_gene: TRBV12-3/TRBV12-4
d_gene: TRBD1

CDR3aa: CASSLSRTTYEQYF
CDR3nt: TGTGCCAGCAGTTTATCCAGGACGACCTACGAGCAGTACTTC
j_gene: TRBJ2-7
abundance: many
v_gene: TRBV12-3/TRBV12-4
d_gene: NA

CDR3aa: CASSVGTSGSYNEQFF
CDR3nt: TGTGCCAGCAGTGTGGGGACTAGCGGGTCCTACAATGAGCAGTTCTTC
j_gene: TRBJ2-1
abundance: few
v_gene: TRBV6-1
d_gene: TRBD2

CDR3aa: CASSEVQGAVTDTQYF
CDR3nt: TGTGCCAGCAGTGAAGTCCAGGGGGCCGTCACAGATACGCAGTATTTT
j_gene: TRBJ2-3
abundance: once
v_gene: TRBV25-1
d_gene: TRBD1

CDR3aa: CASSLGKTSGNNEQFF
CDR3nt: TGTGCCAGCAGCTTGGGAAAGACTAGCGGAAACAATGAGCAGTTCTTC
j_gene: TRBJ2-1
abundance: few
v_gene: TRBV5-5
d_gene: TRBD2

CDR3aa: CASSLDLRGDETQYF
CDR3nt: TGCGCCAGCAGCTTGGACCTACGGGGGGACGAGACCCAGTACTTC
j_gene: TRBJ2-5
abundance: NA
v_gene: TRBV5-1
d_gene: TRBD2

CDR3aa: CASSQPTGTSGDTQYF
CDR3nt: TGCGCCAGCAGCCAACCCACCGGGACTAGCGGTGATACGCAGTATTTT
j_gene: TRBJ2-3
abundance: NA
v_gene: TRBV5-1
d_gene: TRBD2

CDR3aa: CAISESGVPNYEQYF
CDR3nt: TGTGCCATCAGTGAGTCTGGAGTCCCTAACTACGAGCAGTACTTC
j_gene: TRBJ2-7
abundance: few
v_gene: TRBV10-3
d_gene: NA

CDR3aa: CATQAGAHLNEQFF
CDR3nt: TGTGCCACCCAAGCGGGGGCCCACCTCAATGAGCAGTTCTTC
j_gene: TRBJ2-1
abundance: few
v_gene: TRBV10-3
d_gene: TRBD2

CDR3aa: CASTPSGTGGSTDTQYF
CDR3nt: TGTGCCAGCACCCCTAGCGGGACGGGAGGGAGCACAGATACGCAGTATTTT
j_gene: TRBJ2-3
abundance: NA
v_gene: TRBV27
d_gene: TRBD2

CDR3aa: CASSPGQGIAEAFF
CDR3nt: TGTGCCAGCAGCCCAGGACAGGGGATCGCTGAAGCTTTCTTT
j_gene: TRBJ1-1
abundance: NA
v_gene: TRBV12-3/TRBV12-4
d_gene: TRBD1

CDR3aa: CSASTFRPTNEKLFF
CDR3nt: TGCAGTGCCTCTACTTTCCGGCCCACTAATGAAAAACTGTTTTTT
j_gene: TRBJ1-4
abundance: NA
v_gene: TRBV20-1
d_gene: NA

CDR3aa: CATSRDGAGGRDTQYF
CDR3nt: TGTGCCACCAGCAGAGATGGAGCGGGGGGGCGGGATACGCAGTATTTT
j_gene: TRBJ2-3
abundance: NA
v_gene: TRBV15
d_gene: TRBD2

CDR3aa: CASRVQEDQPQHF
CDR3nt: TGTGCCAGCAGGGTGCAGGAGGATCAGCCCCAGCATTTT
j_gene: TRBJ1-5
abundance: few
v_gene: TRBV6-1
d_gene: NA